This T cell receptor (beta chain) was documented in a study of blood T cell repertoires in COVID-19. The wider study: Specimens from acute and convalescent COVID-19 originated in the United States, Italy and Spain.

Only in-frame clones appear in the TCRdb table, and some are missing; sequencing was by immunoSEQ multiplex PCR. The sample has a few hundred thousand clones; 70% to 90% are singletons. The CDR3 totals 16 residues. J was trimmed by 0 bases and V by 2 bases; bases with no gene match: 4. Germline lookup yields CDR1 SGHDN and CDR2 FVKESK. This TCR was sampled from a man aged 35 to 55 with acute or convalescent COVID-19. Sequenced input: peripheral blood. This sequence joins TRBV14 and TRBJ2-3, with 8 bases fitting TRBD1. The CDR3 sequence: CASSQYGDRSTDTQYF. The CDR3 DNA reads TGTGCCAGCAGCCAATATGGGGACAGGAGCACAGATACGCAGTATTTT.